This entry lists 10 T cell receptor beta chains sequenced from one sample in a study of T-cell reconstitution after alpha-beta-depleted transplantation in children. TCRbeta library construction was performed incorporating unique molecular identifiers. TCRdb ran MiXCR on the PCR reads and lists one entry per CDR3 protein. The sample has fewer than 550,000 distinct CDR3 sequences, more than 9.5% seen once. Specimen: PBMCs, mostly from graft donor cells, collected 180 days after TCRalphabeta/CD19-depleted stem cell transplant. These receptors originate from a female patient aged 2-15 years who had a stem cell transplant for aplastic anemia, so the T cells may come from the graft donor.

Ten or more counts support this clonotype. This chain's CDR3 is CSARDALGRFSTDTQYF. CDR3 DNA sequence: TGCAGTGCTAGAGATGCATTGGGGCGATTTAGCACAGATACGCAGTATTTT. The chain employs TRBV20-1 and TRBJ2-3; a weak D match, TRBD1 (5 bases). Trimming took 0 bases from V and 0 from J, leaving 16 bases between them. CDR1 DFQATT and CDR2 SNEGSKA come from the germline V gene (reference sequence). There are 17 residues in the CDR3.

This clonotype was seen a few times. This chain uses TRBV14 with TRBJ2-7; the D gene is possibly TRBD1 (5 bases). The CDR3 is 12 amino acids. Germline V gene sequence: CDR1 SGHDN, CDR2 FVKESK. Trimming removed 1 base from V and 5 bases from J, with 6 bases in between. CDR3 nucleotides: TGTGCCAGCAGCCAAGGACAGAACGAGCAGTACTTC. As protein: CASSQGQNEQYF. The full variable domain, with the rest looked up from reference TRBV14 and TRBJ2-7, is EAGVTQFPSHSVIEKGQTVTLRCDPISGHDNLYWYRRVMGKEIKFLLHFVKESKQDESGMPNNRFLAERTGGTYSTLKVQPAELEDSGVYFCASSQGQNEQYFGPGTRLTVT.

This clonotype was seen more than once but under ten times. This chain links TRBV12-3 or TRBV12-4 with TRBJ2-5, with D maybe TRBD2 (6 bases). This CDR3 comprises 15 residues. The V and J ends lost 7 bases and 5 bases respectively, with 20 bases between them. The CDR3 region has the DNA TGTGCCAGCACCCCGGGGGTGTGGGCTGGGGAGACCCAGTACTTC. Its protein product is CASTPGVWAGETQYF.

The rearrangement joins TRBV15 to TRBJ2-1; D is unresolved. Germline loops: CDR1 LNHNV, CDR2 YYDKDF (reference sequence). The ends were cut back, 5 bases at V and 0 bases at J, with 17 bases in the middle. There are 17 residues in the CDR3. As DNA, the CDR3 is TGTGCCACCAGCCCTGGTAACCTACCCAGCTCCTACAATGAGCAGTTCTTC. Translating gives CATSPGNLPSSYNEQFF.

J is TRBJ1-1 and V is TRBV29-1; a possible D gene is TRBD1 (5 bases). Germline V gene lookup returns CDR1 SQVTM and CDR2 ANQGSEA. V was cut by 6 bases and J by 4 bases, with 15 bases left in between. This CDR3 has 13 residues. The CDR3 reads CSVDRPGSTEAFF. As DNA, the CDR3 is TGCAGCGTCGATCGGCCAGGGAGCACTGAAGCTTTCTTT.

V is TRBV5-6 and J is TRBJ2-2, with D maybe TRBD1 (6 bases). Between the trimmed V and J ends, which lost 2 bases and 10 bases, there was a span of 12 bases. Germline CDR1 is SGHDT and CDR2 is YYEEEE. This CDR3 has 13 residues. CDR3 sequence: CASSLITGQELFF. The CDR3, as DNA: TGTGCCAGCAGCTTAATAACAGGGCAGGAGCTGTTTTTT.

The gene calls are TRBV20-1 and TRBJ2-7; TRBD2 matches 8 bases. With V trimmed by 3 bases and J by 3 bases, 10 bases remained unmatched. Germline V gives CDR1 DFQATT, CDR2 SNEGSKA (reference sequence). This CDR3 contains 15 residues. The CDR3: CSASGAGGPGYEQYF. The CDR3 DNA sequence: TGCAGTGCTAGTGGCGCGGGAGGCCCCGGCTACGAGCAGTACTTC.

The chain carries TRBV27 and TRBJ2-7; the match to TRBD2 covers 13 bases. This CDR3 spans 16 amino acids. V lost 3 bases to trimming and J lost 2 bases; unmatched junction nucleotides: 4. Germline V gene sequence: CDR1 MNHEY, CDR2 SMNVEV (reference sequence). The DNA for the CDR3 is TGTGCCAGCAGTTTTGAGGGACTAGCGGGACCCTACGAGCAGTACGTC. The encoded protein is CASSFEGLAGPYEQYV.

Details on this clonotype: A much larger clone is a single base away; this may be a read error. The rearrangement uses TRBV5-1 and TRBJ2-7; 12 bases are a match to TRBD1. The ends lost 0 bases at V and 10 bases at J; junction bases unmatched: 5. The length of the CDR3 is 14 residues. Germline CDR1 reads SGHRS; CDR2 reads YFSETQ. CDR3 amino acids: CASSLEGQGARQYV. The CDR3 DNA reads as TGCGCCAGCAGCTTGGAGGGACAGGGGGCGCGCCAGTACGTC.

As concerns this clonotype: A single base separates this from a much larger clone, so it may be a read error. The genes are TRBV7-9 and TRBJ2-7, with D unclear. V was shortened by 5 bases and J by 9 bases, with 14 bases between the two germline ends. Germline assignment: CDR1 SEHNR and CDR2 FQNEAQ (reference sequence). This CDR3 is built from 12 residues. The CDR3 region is CASSGGSPGQYV. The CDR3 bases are TGTGCCAGCAGCGGCGGTAGCCCGGGGCAGTACGTC.